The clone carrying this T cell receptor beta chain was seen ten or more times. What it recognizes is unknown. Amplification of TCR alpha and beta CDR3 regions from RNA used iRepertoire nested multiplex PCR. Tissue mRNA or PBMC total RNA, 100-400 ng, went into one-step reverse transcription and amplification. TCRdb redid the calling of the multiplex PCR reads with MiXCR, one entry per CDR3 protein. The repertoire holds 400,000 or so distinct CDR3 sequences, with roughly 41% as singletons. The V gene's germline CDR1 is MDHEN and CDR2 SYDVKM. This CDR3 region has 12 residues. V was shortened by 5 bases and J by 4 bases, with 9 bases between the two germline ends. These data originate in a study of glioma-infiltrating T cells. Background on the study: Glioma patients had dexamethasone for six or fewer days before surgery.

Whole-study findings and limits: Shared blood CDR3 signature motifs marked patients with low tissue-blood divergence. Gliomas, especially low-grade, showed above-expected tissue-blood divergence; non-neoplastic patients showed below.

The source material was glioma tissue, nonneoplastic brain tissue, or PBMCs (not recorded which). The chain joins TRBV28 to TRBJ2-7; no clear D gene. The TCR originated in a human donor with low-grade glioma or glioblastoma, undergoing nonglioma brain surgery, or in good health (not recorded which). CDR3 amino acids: CASSLRAYEQYF. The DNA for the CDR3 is TGTGCCAGCAGTCTTAGGGCGTACGAGCAGTACTTC.